This record looks at one T cell receptor beta chain sequence and its context. Its target is unknown. Its ends do not fully match the called genes, so a read error is possible. Germline CDR1 SGHVS, CDR2 FNYEAQ. The CDR3 spans 12 residues. The record originates from a study of T cells after yellow fever vaccination. Whole-study findings and limits: The study re-detected most primary-vaccination clones after the booster (approximately 96% CD4, 88% CD8).

TCRdb itself ran the 5' RACE reads through MiXCR, one entry per CDR3 protein. Among 250,000 to 300,000 distinct CDR3 sequences listed, roughly 13% were seen once. V and J are TRBV7-6 and TRBJ2-4, with D uncertain. This receptor was obtained from a man between 25 and 39 years old who received the YFV17D yellow fever vaccine. This specimen was CD4+ T cells sorted from PBMCs, taken 45 days after the yellow fever booster vaccination. The CDR3 region has the DNA TGTGCCAACAGCAGATTCGAGAACATTCAGTACTTC. Its protein product is CANSRFENIQYF.